This T cell receptor beta chain was sequenced in a study of PD-1 blockade in classical Hodgkin lymphoma. Sequencing used immunoSEQ multiplex PCR; TCRdb keeps in-frame clones, though not all of them. Of roughly 100,000 clones detected, around nine tenths appear once; the ten largest clones hold around 19%. A word on this clone: Its antigen is as yet unknown.

Regarding time point: cycle 4 day 1 (C4D1), after six to seven weeks of nivolumab. Every patient experienced relapse after autologous stem cell transplantation, and brentuximab vedotin exposure varied. CDR3 length: 14 residues. Trimming took 9 bases from V and 5 from J, leaving 19 bases between them. Germline V gene sequence: CDR1 MDHEN, CDR2 SYDVKM. Broader study findings: Patients starting nivolumab under 1 year after ASCT were excluded. Repertoire differences have undefined causes, possibly disease activity or prior therapy. When set against healthy donors, newly diagnosed patients were reported to show lower baseline TCR diversity.

The specimen was peripheral blood mononuclear cells (PBMCs), collected before the fourth cycle of nivolumab. The origin of this receptor is a human donor with classical Hodgkin lymphoma. The chain carries TRBV28 and TRBJ1-2, with D uncertain. The CDR3 reads CASTVGRSIYGYTF. CDR3 nucleotide sequence: TGTGCCAGTACCGTCGGCAGGAGCATATATGGCTACACCTTC.